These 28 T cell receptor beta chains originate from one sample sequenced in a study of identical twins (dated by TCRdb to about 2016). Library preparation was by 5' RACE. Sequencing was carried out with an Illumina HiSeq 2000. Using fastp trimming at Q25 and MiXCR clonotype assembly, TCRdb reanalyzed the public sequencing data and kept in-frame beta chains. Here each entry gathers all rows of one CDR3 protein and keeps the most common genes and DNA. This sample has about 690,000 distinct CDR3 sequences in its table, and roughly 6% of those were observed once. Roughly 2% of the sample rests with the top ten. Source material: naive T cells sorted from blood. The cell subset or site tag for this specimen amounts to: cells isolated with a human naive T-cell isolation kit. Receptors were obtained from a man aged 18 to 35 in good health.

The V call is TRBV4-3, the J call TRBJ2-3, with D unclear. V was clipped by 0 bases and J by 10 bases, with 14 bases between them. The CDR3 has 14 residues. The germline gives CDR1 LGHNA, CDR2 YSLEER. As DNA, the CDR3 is TGCGCCAGCAGCCAAGAAAGGACCCCTGCGGCGCAGTATTTT. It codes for CASSQERTPAAQYF.

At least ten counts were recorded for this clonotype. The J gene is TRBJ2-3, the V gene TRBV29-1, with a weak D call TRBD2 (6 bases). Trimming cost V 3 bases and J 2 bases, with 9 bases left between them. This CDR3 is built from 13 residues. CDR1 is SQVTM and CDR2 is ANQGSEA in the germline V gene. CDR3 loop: CSVEGGNTDTQYF. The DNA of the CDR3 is TGCAGCGTTGAGGGCGGGAACACAGATACGCAGTATTTT.

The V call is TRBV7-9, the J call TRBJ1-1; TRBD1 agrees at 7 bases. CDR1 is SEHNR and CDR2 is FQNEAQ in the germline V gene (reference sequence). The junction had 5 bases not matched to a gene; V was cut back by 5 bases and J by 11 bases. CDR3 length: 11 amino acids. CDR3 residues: CASSVGGRAFF. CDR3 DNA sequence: TGTGCCAGCAGCGTAGGGGGCCGGGCTTTCTTT.

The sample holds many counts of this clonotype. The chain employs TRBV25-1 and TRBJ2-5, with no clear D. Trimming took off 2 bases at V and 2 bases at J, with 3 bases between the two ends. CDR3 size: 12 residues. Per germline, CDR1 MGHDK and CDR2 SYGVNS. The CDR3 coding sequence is TGTGCCAGCAGTGAACAACAAGAGACCCAGTACTTC. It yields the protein CASSEQQETQYF.

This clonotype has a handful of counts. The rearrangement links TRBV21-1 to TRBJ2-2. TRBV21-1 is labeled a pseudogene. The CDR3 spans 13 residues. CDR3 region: CASSRADTGELFF. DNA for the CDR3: TGTGCCAGCAGCAGGGCAGACACCGGGGAGCTGTTTTTT.

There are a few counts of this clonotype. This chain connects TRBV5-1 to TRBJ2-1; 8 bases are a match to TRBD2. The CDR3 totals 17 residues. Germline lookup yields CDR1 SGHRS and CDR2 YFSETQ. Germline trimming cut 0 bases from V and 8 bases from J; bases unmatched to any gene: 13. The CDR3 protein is CASSLEGPGLGVDEQFF. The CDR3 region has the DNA TGCGCCAGCAGCTTGGAAGGACCGGGACTAGGTGTCGATGAGCAGTTCTTC.

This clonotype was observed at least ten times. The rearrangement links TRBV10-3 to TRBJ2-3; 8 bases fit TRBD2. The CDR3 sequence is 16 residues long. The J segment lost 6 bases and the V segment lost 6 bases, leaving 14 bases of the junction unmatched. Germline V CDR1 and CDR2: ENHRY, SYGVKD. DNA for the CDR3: TGTGCCATCAGCACCTCCGGGGGACTAGGGACGGATACGCAGTATTTT. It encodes CAISTSGGLGTDTQYF.

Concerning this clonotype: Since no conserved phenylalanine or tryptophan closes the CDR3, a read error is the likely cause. CDR3 nucleotide sequence: TGTGCCAGCAGTTTAGTGGCAGATACGCAGTATCTT. Protein sequence: CASSLVADTQYL. This sequence joins TRBV12-3 or TRBV12-4 and TRBJ2-3; no clear D. This CDR3 contains 12 residues. V was trimmed by 1 base and J by 4 bases, leaving 3 bases between them.

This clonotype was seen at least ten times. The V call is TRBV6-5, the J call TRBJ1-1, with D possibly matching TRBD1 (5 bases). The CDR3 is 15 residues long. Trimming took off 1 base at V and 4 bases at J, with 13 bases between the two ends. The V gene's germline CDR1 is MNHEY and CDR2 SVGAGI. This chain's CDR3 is CASSYYAGTATEAFF. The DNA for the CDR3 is TGTGCCAGCAGTTACTATGCAGGGACGGCCACTGAAGCTTTCTTT.

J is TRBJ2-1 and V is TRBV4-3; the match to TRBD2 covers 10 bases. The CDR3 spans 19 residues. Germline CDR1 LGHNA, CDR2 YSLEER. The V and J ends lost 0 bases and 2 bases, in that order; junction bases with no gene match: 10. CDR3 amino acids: CASSQEVTASGGPYNEQFF. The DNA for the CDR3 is TGCGCCAGCAGCCAAGAAGTTACGGCTAGCGGGGGACCCTACAATGAGCAGTTCTTC.

The CDR3 sequence: CASSLSSAGANVLTF. The CDR3 DNA reads as TGTGCCAGCAGTTTGTCCAGCGCTGGGGCCAACGTCCTGACTTTC. The rearrangement joins TRBV28 to TRBJ2-6; D is undetermined. Per the germline V gene, CDR1 is MDHEN and CDR2 is SYDVKM. Trimming stripped 3 bases from V and 2 bases from J, with 8 bases between. The CDR3 runs 15 residues. Full variable domain (missing parts from reference TRBV28 and TRBJ2-6): DVKVTQSSRYLVKRTGEKVFLECVQDMDHENMFWYRQDPGLGLRLIYFSYDVKMKEKGDIPEGYSVSREKKERFSLILESASTNQTSMYLCASSLSSAGANVLTFGAGSRLTVL.

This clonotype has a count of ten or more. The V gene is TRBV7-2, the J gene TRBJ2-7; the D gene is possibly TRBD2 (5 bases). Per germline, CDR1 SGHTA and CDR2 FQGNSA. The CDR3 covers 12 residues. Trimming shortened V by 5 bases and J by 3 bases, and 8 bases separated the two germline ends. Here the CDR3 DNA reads TGTGCCAGCAGCCCTAGCTACTACGAGCAGTACTTC. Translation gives CASSPSYYEQYF.

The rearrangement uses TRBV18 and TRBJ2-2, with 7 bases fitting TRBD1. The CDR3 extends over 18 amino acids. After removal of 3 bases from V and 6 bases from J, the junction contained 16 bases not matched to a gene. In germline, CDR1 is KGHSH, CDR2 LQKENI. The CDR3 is CASSPNYPAGGNAGELFF. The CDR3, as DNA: TGTGCCAGCTCACCTAACTATCCCGCAGGGGGAAACGCCGGGGAGCTGTTTTTT.

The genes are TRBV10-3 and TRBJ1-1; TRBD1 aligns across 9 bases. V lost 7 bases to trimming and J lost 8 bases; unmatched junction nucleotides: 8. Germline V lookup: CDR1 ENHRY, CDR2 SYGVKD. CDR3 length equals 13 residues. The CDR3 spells CAIKSRDREEAFF. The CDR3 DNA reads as TGTGCCATCAAGAGTCGGGACAGGGAAGAAGCTTTCTTT.

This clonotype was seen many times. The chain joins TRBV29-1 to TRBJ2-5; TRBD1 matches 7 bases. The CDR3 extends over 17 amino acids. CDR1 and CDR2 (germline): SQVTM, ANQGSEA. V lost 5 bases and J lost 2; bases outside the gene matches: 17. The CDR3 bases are TGCAGCGTTAGGGGTGGGTCCCAGACAGGGCGTCAAGAGACCCAGTACTTC. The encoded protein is CSVRGGSQTGRQETQYF.

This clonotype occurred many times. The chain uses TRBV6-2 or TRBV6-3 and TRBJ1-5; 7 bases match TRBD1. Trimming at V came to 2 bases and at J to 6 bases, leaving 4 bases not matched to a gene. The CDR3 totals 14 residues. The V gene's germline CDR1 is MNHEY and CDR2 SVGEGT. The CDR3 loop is CASSYRGPGQPQHF. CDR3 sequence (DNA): TGTGCCAGCAGTTACAGGGGGCCGGGTCAGCCCCAGCATTTT.

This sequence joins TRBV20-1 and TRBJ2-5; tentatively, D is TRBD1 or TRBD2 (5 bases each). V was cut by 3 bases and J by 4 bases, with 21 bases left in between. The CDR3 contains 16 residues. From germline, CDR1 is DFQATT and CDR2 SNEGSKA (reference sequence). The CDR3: CSASFRRQGGPETQYF. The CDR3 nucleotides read TGCAGTGCTAGCTTCAGGAGGCAGGGCGGGCCAGAGACCCAGTACTTC.

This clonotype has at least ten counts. The CDR3: CASREQGQQAFF. DNA for the CDR3: TGCGCCAGCAGAGAACAGGGGCAACAAGCTTTCTTT. The chain combines TRBV5-1 with TRBJ1-1; 7 bases line up with TRBD1. Trimming cost V 5 bases and J 9 bases; bases outside gene matches: 7. Germline assignment: CDR1 SGHRS and CDR2 YFSETQ. The CDR3 sequence is 12 residues long.

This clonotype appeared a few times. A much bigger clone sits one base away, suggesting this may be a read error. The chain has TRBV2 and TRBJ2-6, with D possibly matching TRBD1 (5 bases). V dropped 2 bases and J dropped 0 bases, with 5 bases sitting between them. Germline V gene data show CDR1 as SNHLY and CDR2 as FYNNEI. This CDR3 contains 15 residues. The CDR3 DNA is TGTGCCAGCAGTGAACAGGGCTCTGGGGCCAACGTCCTGACTTTC. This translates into CASSEQGSGANVLTF.

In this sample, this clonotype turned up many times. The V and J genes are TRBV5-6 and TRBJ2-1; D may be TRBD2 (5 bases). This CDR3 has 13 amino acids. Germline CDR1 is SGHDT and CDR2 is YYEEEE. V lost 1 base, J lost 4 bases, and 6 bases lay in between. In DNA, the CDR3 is TGTGCCAGCAGCTTGACTAGGTACAATGAGCAGTTCTTC. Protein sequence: CASSLTRYNEQFF.

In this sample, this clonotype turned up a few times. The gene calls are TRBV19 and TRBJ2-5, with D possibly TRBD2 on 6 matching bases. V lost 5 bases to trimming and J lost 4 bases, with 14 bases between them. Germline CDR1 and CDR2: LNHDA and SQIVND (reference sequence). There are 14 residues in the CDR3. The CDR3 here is CASSSMAGSETQYF. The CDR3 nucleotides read TGTGCCAGTAGTTCAATGGCGGGGTCAGAGACCCAGTACTTC.

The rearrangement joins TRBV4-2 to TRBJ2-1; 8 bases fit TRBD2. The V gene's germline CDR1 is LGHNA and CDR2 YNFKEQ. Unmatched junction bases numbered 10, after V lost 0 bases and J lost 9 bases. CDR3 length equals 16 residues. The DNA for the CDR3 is TGTGCCAGCAGCCAAGATGTCTCGGGAGGGCCGGGTGAGCAGTTCTTC. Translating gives CASSQDVSGGPGEQFF.

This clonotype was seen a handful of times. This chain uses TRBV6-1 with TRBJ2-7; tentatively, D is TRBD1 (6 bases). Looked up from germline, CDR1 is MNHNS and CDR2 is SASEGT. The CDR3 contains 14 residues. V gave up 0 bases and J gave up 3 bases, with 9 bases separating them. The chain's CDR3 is CASSEADSGYEQYV. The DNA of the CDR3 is TGTGCCAGCAGTGAAGCGGACAGCGGCTACGAGCAGTACGTC.

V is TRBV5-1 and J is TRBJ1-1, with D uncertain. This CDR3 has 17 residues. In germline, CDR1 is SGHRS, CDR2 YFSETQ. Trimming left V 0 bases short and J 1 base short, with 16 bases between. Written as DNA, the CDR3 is TGCGCCAGCAGCTTGGTGGCGGCAGAAGGGCGGAACACTGAAGCTTTCTTT. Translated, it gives CASSLVAAEGRNTEAFF.

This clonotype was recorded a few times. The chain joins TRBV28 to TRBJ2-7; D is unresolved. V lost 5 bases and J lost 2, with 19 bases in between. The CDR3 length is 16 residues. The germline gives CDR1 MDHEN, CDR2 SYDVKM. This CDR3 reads CASSHPVAALTYEQYF. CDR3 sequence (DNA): TGTGCCAGCAGTCACCCAGTCGCGGCACTTACCTACGAGCAGTACTTC.

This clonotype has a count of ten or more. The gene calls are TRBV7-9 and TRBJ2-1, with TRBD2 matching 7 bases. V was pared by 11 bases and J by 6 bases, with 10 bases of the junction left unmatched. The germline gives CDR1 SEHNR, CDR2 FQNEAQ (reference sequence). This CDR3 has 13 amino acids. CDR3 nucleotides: TGTGCCGAACAAGGCGGGAGTGGCAATGAGCAGTTCTTC. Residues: CAEQGGSGNEQFF.

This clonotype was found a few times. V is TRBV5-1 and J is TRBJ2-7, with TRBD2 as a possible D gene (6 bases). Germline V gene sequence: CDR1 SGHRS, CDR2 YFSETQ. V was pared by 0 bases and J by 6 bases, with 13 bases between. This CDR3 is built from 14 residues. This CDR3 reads CASSLARGIGEQYF. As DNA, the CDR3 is TGCGCCAGCAGCTTGGCCCGGGGGATAGGCGAGCAGTACTTC.

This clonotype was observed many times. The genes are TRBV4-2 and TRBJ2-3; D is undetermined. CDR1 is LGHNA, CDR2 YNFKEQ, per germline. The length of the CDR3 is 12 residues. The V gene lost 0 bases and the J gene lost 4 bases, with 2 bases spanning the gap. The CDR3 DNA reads TGTGCCAGCAGCCAAGATTCAGATACGCAGTATTTT. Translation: CASSQDSDTQYF.